Here is one T cell receptor beta chain with its context. TCRdb passed the RACE reads through MiXCR, listing each CDR3 protein once. The repertoire includes over 100,000 distinct CDR3 sequences, 8.5% to 9.5% of them detected once, and approximately 1.6% sits in the top ten. Regarding time point: healthy volunteer bleed at 2 weeks. Unfractionated whole blood was the source from which total RNA was extracted. The sample is drawn from a study of human T cells and chemical hapten exposure. At the level of the study: TCR yield per sample varied, mainly due to pooled library volumes.

The germline V gene encodes CDR1 SNHLY and CDR2 FYNNEI. The CDR3 totals 12 residues. J was trimmed by 3 bases and V by 5 bases; bases with no gene match: 0. The clonotype originates from a male donor in good health. Some clones in this sample may be carry-over from other donors' samples. The rearrangement joins TRBV2 to TRBJ2-5, with 7 nucleotides matching TRBD1. The material sequenced was whole blood. The CDR3 region is CASSTGEETQYF. The CDR3 DNA sequence: TGTGCCAGCAGTACAGGGGAAGAGACCCAGTACTTC.